This is a list of T cell receptor beta chains from one sample in a study of blood T cell repertoires in COVID-19. Repertoires were generated with immunoSEQ multiplex PCR, while TCRdb's copy carries only in-frame clones and drops some. The sample has 200,000 to 250,000 clones, more than 80% seen once. The sequenced sample consisted of peripheral blood. These receptors were collected from an elderly woman with COVID-19, enrolled during active disease. Both conserved end residues are part of each CDR3. A D gene is named only where the DNA matches it firmly. The size field is filled for only some rows; it gives once, few, many or a size class.

d_call,clone_size,v_call,j_call,cdr3_nt,cdr3_aa
-,-,TRBV3-1/TRBV3-2,TRBJ2-3,TGTGCCAGCAGCCAAGGGTCTAGCGAATCAACAGATACGCAGTATTTT,CASSQGSSESTDTQYF
-,once,TRBV29-1,TRBJ2-1,TGCAGCGTTGGCAGGATAGACAATGAGCAGTTCTTC,CSVGRIDNEQFF
TRBD1,-,TRBV20-1,TRBJ2-3,TGCAGTGCTAGTGGGGGACAGCTTATCGGTAGTTTT,CSASGGQLIGSF
-,few,TRBV7-9,TRBJ1-1,TGTGCCAGCAGCTTACGGGGGAGGCCTGAAGCTTTCTTT,CASSLRGRPEAFF
TRBD1,-,TRBV10-3,TRBJ1-1,TGTGCCATCAGTTGGACAGGGAACACTGAAGCTTTCTTT,CAISWTGNTEAFF
-,-,TRBV19,TRBJ1-4,TGTGCCAGTAGTATCCGACAGTTTAATGAAAAACTGTTTTTT,CASSIRQFNEKLFF
TRBD1,few,TRBV28,TRBJ1-5,TGTGCCAGCAGTACAGGGGGGGGCAATCAGCCCCAGCATTTT,CASSTGGGNQPQHF
-,once,TRBV24-1,TRBJ2-2,TGTGCCACCAAGGGGGTCACCGGGGAGCTGTTTTTT,CATKGVTGELFF
TRBD1,-,TRBV2,TRBJ2-7,TGTGCCAGCAGTGTCCCCAGAGGACAGGGCTACGAGCAGTACTTC,CASSVPRGQGYEQYF
TRBD2,-,TRBV29-1,TRBJ2-7,TGCAGCGTGGGACTAGGGGTTAACTCCTACGAGCAGTACTTC,CSVGLGVNSYEQYF
-,-,TRBV7-2,TRBJ1-1,TGTGCCAGCAGCTTAGGCAACAGGGCAAGGAACACTGAAGCTTTCTTT,CASSLGNRARNTEAFF
-,-,TRBV21-1,TRBJ1-1,TGTGCCAGCAGCAAAAAGACACCCGAAGCTTTCTTT,CASSKKTPEAFF
-,-,TRBV4-2,TRBJ1-2,TGTGCCAGCAGCCAAGATACAGATTATGGCTACACCTTC,CASSQDTDYGYTF
-,-,TRBV9,TRBJ1-1,TGTGCCAGCAGCCCGATAGAGAGGGCCACTGAAGCTTTCTTT,CASSPIERATEAFF
TRBD2,-,TRBV7-6,TRBJ2-1,TGTGCCAGCAGCTCCCAACTTACTAGCGGGGGGCTCAATGAGCAGTTCTTC,CASSSQLTSGGLNEQFF
-,-,TRBV2,TRBJ1-6,TGTGCCACCGGATATGGGGAGATCTCACCCCTCCACTTT,CATGYGEISPLHF
TRBD1,-,TRBV5-6,TRBJ2-2,TGTGCCAGCAGCTTCGACAGGGCCTTTCTACGGTCCGGGGAGCTGTTTTTT,CASSFDRAFLRSGELFF
TRBD1,-,TRBV15,TRBJ1-2,TGTGCCACCAGCAGAGGTTCGGGACAGGGTCTAGGCGGCTACACCTTC,CATSRGSGQGLGGYTF
-,-,TRBV11-2,TRBJ1-2,TGTGCCAGCAGCCATGGCGGCGGCACGACAGGTCCTCGGATGGGCTACACCTTC,CASSHGGGTTGPRMGYTF
-,-,TRBV15,TRBJ1-2,TGTGCCACCAGCAGAACAGACGATGGCTACACCTTC,CATSRTDDGYTF
TRBD2,-,TRBV20-1,TRBJ2-3,TGCAGTGCTAGTAGGCGGGAGGGGGAAGCAGATACGCAGTATTTT,CSASRREGEADTQYF
-,-,TRBV28,TRBJ1-2,TGTGCCAGCAGTTTAGTCAACGGCTATGGCTACACCTTC,CASSLVNGYGYTF
-,-,TRBV7-2,TRBJ1-4,TGTGCCAGCAGCACCTCGTATTGGGAGAATGAAAAACTGTTTTTT,CASSTSYWENEKLFF
-,-,TRBV5-4,TRBJ2-7,TGTGCCAGCAGCTTGGATGGCCAGGGCGCCTACGAGCAGTACTTC,CASSLDGQGAYEQYF
-,-,TRBV19,TRBJ2-1,TGTGCCAGTAGTAACCCCCCCGCGGGCATGGTGCTTGGACTCTACAATGAGCAGTTCTTC,CASSNPPAGMVLGLYNEQFF
-,-,TRBV27,TRBJ1-1,TGTGCCAGCAGTTCTACAGGGATAACTGAAGCTTTCTTT,CASSSTGITEAFF
TRBD2,few,TRBV7-3,TRBJ2-2,TGTGCCAGCAGCTCGAGCGGGGGGGCCCGTGGCACCGGGGAGCTGTTTTTT,CASSSSGGARGTGELFF
-,-,TRBV28,TRBJ1-1,TGTGCCAGCAGTCTAGCACTGAGGGTCACTGAAGCTTTCTTT,CASSLALRVTEAFF
-,once,TRBV28,TRBJ1-5,TGTGCCAGCACCGTGATCGGGGAGCCGTACCAGCCCCAGCATTTT,CASTVIGEPYQPQHF